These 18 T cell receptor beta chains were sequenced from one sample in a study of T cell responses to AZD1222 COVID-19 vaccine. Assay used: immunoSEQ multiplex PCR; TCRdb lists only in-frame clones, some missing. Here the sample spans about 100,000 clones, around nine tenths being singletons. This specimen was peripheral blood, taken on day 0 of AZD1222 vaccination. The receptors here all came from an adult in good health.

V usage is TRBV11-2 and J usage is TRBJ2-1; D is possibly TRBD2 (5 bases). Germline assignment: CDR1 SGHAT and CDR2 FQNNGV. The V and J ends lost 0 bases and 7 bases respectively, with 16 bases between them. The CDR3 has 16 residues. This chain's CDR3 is CASSLDGGGRRNEQFF. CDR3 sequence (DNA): TGTGCCAGCAGCTTAGATGGAGGTGGACGGAGGAATGAGCAGTTCTTC.

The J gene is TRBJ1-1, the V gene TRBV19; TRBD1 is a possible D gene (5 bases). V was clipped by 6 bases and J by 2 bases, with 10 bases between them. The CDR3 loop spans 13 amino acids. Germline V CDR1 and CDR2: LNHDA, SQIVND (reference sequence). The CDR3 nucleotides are TGTGCCAGTAGGGGAGACAGCAACACTGAAGCTTTCTTT. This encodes CASRGDSNTEAFF.

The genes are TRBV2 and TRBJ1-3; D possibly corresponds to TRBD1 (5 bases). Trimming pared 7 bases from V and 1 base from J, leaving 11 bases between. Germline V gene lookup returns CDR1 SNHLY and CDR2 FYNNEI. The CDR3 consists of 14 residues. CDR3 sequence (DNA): TGTGCCAGCACCCTGCCAGGGTCTGGAAACACCATATATTTT. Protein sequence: CASTLPGSGNTIYF.

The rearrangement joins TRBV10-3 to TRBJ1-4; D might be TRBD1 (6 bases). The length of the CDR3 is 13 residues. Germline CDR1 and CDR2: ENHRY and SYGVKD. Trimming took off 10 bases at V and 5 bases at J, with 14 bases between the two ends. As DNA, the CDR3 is TGTGCCACCACGGACAGAGTCAATGAAAAACTGTTTTTT. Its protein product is CATTDRVNEKLFF.

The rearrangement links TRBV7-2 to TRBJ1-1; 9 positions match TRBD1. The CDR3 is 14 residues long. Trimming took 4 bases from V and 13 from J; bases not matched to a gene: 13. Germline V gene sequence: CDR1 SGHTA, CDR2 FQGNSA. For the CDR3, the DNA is TGTGCCAGCAGCTCAGGACCGGGACAGGGCTCTAGTTTCTTT. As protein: CASSSGPGQGSSFF.

In nucleotides, the CDR3 is TGTGCCAGCAGCTATGAGACAGGCGGCTACACCTTC. Its translation: CASSYETGGYTF. The V call is TRBV7-9, the J call TRBJ1-2; the D gene is possibly TRBD1 (6 bases). Trimming cost V 4 bases and J 8 bases, with 11 bases left between them. This CDR3 is 12 amino acids long. CDR1 and CDR2 from the germline V gene are SEHNR and FQNEAQ (reference sequence).

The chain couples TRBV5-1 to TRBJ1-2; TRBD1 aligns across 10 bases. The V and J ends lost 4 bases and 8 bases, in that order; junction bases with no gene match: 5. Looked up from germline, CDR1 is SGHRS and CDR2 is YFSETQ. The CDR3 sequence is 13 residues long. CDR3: CASSGTGEEGYTF. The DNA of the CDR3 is TGCGCCAGCAGCGGGACAGGGGAGGAGGGCTACACCTTC.

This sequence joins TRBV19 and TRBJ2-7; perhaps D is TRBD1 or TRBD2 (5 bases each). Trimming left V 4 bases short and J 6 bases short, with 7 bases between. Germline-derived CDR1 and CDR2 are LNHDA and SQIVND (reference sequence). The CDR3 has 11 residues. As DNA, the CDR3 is TGTGCCAGTAGTAGGGGACCCGAGCAGTACTTC. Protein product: CASSRGPEQYF.

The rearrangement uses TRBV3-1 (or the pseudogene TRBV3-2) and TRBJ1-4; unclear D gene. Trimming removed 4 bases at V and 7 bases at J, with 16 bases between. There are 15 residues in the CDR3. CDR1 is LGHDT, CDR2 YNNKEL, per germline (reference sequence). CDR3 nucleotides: TGTGCCAGCAGCCTAGCCGGGCCCGGAATTGAAAAACTGTTTTTT. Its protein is CASSLAGPGIEKLFF.

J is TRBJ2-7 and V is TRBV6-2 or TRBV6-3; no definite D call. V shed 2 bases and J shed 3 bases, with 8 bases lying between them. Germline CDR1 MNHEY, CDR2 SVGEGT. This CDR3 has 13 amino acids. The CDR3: CASSYPGSYEQYF. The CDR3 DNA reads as TGTGCCAGCAGTTACCCGGGTAGCTACGAGCAGTACTTC.

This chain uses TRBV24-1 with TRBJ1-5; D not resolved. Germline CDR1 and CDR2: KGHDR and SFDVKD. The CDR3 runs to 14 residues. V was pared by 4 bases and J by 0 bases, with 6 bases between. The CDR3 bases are TGTGCCACCAGTGACGAAAATAGCAATCAGCCCCAGCATTTT. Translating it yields CATSDENSNQPQHF.

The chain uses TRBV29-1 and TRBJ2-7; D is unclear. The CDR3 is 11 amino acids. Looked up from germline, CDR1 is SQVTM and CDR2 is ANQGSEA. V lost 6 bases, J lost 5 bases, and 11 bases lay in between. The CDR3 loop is CSVLLGDEQYF. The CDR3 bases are TGCAGCGTCCTCCTGGGCGACGAGCAGTACTTC.

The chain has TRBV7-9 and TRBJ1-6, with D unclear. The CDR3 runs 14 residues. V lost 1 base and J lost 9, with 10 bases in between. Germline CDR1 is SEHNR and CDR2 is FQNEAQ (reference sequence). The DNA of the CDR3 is TGTGCCAGCAGCTTAGAAGGAGGGCTTTCACCCCTCCACTTT. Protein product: CASSLEGGLSPLHF.

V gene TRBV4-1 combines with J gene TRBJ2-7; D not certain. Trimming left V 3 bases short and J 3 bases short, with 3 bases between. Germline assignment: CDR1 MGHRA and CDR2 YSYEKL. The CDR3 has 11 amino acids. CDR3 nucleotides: TGCGCCAGCAGCCACCACTACGAGCAGTACTTC. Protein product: CASSHHYEQYF.

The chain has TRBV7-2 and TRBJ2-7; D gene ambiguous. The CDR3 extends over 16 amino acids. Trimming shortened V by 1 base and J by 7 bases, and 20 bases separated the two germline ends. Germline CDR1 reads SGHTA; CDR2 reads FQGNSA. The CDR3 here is CASSLDLNTGFREQYF. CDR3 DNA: TGTGCCAGCAGCTTAGATTTAAATACGGGCTTCCGTGAGCAGTACTTC.

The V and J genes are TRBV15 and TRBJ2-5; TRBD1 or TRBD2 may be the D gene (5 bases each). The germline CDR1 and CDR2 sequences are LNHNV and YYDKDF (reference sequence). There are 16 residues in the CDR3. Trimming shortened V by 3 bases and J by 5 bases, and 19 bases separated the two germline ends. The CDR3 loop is CATSRGVSARSETQYF. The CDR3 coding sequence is TGTGCCACCAGCAGGGGGGTTTCGGCGAGGTCGGAGACCCAGTACTTC.

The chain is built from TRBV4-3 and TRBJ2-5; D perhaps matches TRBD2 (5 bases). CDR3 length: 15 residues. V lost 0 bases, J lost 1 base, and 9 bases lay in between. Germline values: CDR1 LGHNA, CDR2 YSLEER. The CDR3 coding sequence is TGCGCCAGCAGCCAAGATGGAGCGGTCCAAGAGACCCAGTACTTC. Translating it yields CASSQDGAVQETQYF.

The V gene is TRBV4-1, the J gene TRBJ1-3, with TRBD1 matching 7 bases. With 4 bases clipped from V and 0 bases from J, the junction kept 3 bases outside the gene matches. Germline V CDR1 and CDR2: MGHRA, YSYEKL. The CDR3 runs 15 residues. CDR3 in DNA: TGCGCCAGCAGCCGGGACAGAAACTCTGGAAACACCATATATTTT. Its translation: CASSRDRNSGNTIYF.